Listed below are T cell receptor beta chains from one sample, sequenced in a study of cytomegalovirus exposure and HLA in healthy donors. Method: immunoSEQ multiplex PCR; TCRdb's copy keeps in-frame clones and lacks some. The data show about 150,000 clones, approximately 81% seen once. Sequencing input: PBMCs. Every receptor here comes from a man younger than 30 in good health and CMV-seronegative. Both conserved end residues are part of each CDR3. A D gene is named only where the DNA matches it firmly. Expanded clones are given a class, and other clones once, few, many or no size at all.

v_call: TRBV10-1; d_call: TRBD1; clone_size: .; j_call: TRBJ1-4; cdr3_nt: TGCGCCAGCAACCGAGGACAGGCAACTAATGAAAAACTGTTTTTT; cdr3_aa: CASNRGQATNEKLFF
v_call: TRBV19; d_call: .; clone_size: .; j_call: TRBJ1-2; cdr3_nt: TGTGCCAGTGCTACCCCCAGGGAAGGCGTCGTAGGCTACACCTTC; cdr3_aa: CASATPREGVVGYTF
v_call: TRBV19; d_call: .; clone_size: few; j_call: TRBJ2-5; cdr3_nt: TGTGCCAGTAGTCCCGGGTCTGCCGGGGAGACCCAGTACTTC; cdr3_aa: CASSPGSAGETQYF
v_call: TRBV7-2; d_call: .; clone_size: .; j_call: TRBJ1-1; cdr3_nt: TGTGCCAGCAGCTCCTGGGGACACGAGAACACTGAAGCTTTCTTT; cdr3_aa: CASSSWGHENTEAFF
v_call: TRBV11-2; d_call: .; clone_size: .; j_call: TRBJ1-2; cdr3_nt: TGTGCCAGCAGCCAACACGGACAGCCTTATGGCTACACCTTC; cdr3_aa: CASSQHGQPYGYTF
v_call: TRBV30; d_call: TRBD1; clone_size: .; j_call: TRBJ1-6; cdr3_nt: TGTGCCTGGGGGACAGGGCATGAGAATTCACCCCTCCACTTT; cdr3_aa: CAWGTGHENSPLHF
v_call: TRBV19; d_call: .; clone_size: .; j_call: TRBJ2-7; cdr3_nt: TGTGCCAGTAGGGCCGAGGGGACTTACGAGCAGTACTTC; cdr3_aa: CASRAEGTYEQYF
v_call: TRBV7-9; d_call: .; clone_size: .; j_call: TRBJ1-2; cdr3_nt: TGTGCCAGCAGCTGGTCGACGATGGGGTTAGCGCTCACCTTC; cdr3_aa: CASSWSTMGLALTF
v_call: TRBV5-1; d_call: TRBD1; clone_size: .; j_call: TRBJ2-7; cdr3_nt: TGCGCCAGCAGCCCGGGGGGGACAGGGGTCCCCCTTGAGCAGTACTTC; cdr3_aa: CASSPGGTGVPLEQYF
v_call: TRBV27; d_call: .; clone_size: .; j_call: TRBJ1-5; cdr3_nt: TGTGCCAGCAGTTTATCTGGGTTGGAGAGCAATCAGCCCCAGCATTTT; cdr3_aa: CASSLSGLESNQPQHF
v_call: TRBV6-5; d_call: TRBD1; clone_size: few; j_call: TRBJ1-4; cdr3_nt: TGTGCCAGCAGCTTAACGACAGGGGTAAATGAAAAACTGTTTTTT; cdr3_aa: CASSLTTGVNEKLFF
v_call: TRBV19; d_call: .; clone_size: .; j_call: TRBJ2-7; cdr3_nt: TGTGCCAGTAGTCCCCGAATGCGGAGCTACGAGCAGTACTTC; cdr3_aa: CASSPRMRSYEQYF
v_call: TRBV4-3; d_call: .; clone_size: few; j_call: TRBJ1-2; cdr3_nt: TGCGCCAGCAGCTCAGGGGATCCCTCCCTGGCTAACTATGGCTACACCTTC; cdr3_aa: CASSSGDPSLANYGYTF
v_call: TRBV5-1; d_call: .; clone_size: .; j_call: TRBJ2-5; cdr3_nt: TGCGCCAGCAGCTCCTCAGACAGGTACCAAGAGACCCAGTACTTC; cdr3_aa: CASSSSDRYQETQYF
v_call: TRBV7-8; d_call: TRBD2; clone_size: .; j_call: TRBJ2-3; cdr3_nt: TGTGCCAGCAGCCCTGGGACTAGCGGTCCTAAAGATACGCAGTATTTT; cdr3_aa: CASSPGTSGPKDTQYF
v_call: TRBV7-8; d_call: .; clone_size: once; j_call: TRBJ2-5; cdr3_nt: TGTGCCAGCAGCCCCAACAGGGCTCGTGGGGAGACCCAGTACTTC; cdr3_aa: CASSPNRARGETQYF
v_call: TRBV2; d_call: TRBD1; clone_size: .; j_call: TRBJ2-3; cdr3_nt: TGTGCCAGCAGTGGGGACAGGGTAGTATTT; cdr3_aa: CASSGDRVVF
v_call: TRBV10-3; d_call: .; clone_size: .; j_call: TRBJ2-2; cdr3_nt: TGTGCCATCAGTGAGTCTTTGACTAGCACCGGGGAGCTGTTTTTT; cdr3_aa: CAISESLTSTGELFF
v_call: TRBV30; d_call: .; clone_size: .; j_call: TRBJ1-2; cdr3_nt: TGTGCCTGGAGCCCGGCCCCGAGGGATGGCTACACCTTC; cdr3_aa: CAWSPAPRDGYTF
v_call: TRBV27; d_call: .; clone_size: .; j_call: TRBJ2-5; cdr3_nt: TGTGCCAGCAGTTTATTGTCTCTGTACCAAGAGACCCAGTACTTC; cdr3_aa: CASSLLSLYQETQYF
v_call: TRBV19; d_call: .; clone_size: .; j_call: TRBJ2-1; cdr3_nt: TGTGCCAGTAGTCTACCACCCAGGGAAGGGTCCTACAATGAGCAGTTCTTC; cdr3_aa: CASSLPPREGSYNEQFF
v_call: TRBV7-9; d_call: .; clone_size: .; j_call: TRBJ1-1; cdr3_nt: TGTGTCACGGGGGGGCGGTTAATGAACACTGAAGCTTTCTTT; cdr3_aa: CVTGGRLMNTEAFF
v_call: TRBV11-2; d_call: .; clone_size: .; j_call: TRBJ2-7; cdr3_nt: TGTGCCAGCAGCTTTAGCAACGTCCCCTACGAGCAGTACTTC; cdr3_aa: CASSFSNVPYEQYF
v_call: TRBV9; d_call: TRBD1; clone_size: .; j_call: TRBJ1-2; cdr3_nt: TGTGCCAGCAGCCCAGGGACAGGGTCTCGAGGCTACACCTTC; cdr3_aa: CASSPGTGSRGYTF
v_call: TRBV2; d_call: .; clone_size: once; j_call: TRBJ1-5; cdr3_nt: TGTGCCAGCAGGTCGGATCAGCCCCAGCATTTT; cdr3_aa: CASRSDQPQHF
v_call: TRBV9; d_call: TRBD1; clone_size: few; j_call: TRBJ2-5; cdr3_nt: TGTGCCAGCAGCGTTGGACAGGGGGGAGGGGAGACCCAGTACTTC; cdr3_aa: CASSVGQGGGETQYF
v_call: TRBV6-6; d_call: .; clone_size: .; j_call: TRBJ1-6; cdr3_nt: TGTGCCAGCAGCCTGAGTCGGGGGGGGATCGGTTCACCCCTCCACTTT; cdr3_aa: CASSLSRGGIGSPLHF
v_call: TRBV9; d_call: TRBD1; clone_size: .; j_call: TRBJ1-2; cdr3_nt: TGTGTCAGCAGCTTCCGGGACAGGGAAGGCTACACCTTC; cdr3_aa: CVSSFRDREGYTF
v_call: TRBV25-1; d_call: TRBD1; clone_size: .; j_call: TRBJ2-7; cdr3_nt: TGTGCCAGCAGTACTCAACCCCGGGGACAGGGGTACGAGCAGTACTTC; cdr3_aa: CASSTQPRGQGYEQYF
v_call: TRBV7-6; d_call: TRBD1; clone_size: .; j_call: TRBJ2-2; cdr3_nt: TGTGCCAGCAGCTTAAGGGGGCGAGGAAATACCGGGGAGCTGTTTTTT; cdr3_aa: CASSLRGRGNTGELFF
v_call: TRBV25-1; d_call: .; clone_size: .; j_call: TRBJ2-7; cdr3_nt: TGTGCCAGCAGTTGGGGGGAATCCTACGAGCAGTACTTC; cdr3_aa: CASSWGESYEQYF
v_call: TRBV7-6; d_call: TRBD2; clone_size: .; j_call: TRBJ2-1; cdr3_nt: TGTGCCAGCAGCTTAGCTAGCGGGCTAGACAATGAGCAGTTCTTC; cdr3_aa: CASSLASGLDNEQFF
v_call: TRBV6-8; d_call: .; clone_size: .; j_call: TRBJ1-5; cdr3_nt: TGTGCCAGCAGTTACTCCCGCAGGGGCAATCAGCCCCAGCATTTT; cdr3_aa: CASSYSRRGNQPQHF
v_call: TRBV28; d_call: TRBD2; clone_size: .; j_call: TRBJ2-7; cdr3_nt: TGTGCCAGCAGTCTATGGACTAGCGGGAGGGGGTACGAGCAGTACTTC; cdr3_aa: CASSLWTSGRGYEQYF
v_call: TRBV7-8; d_call: .; clone_size: .; j_call: TRBJ1-5; cdr3_nt: TGTGCCAGCAGCTTATCAGCGACAGGTTTCAATCAGCCCCAGCATTTT; cdr3_aa: CASSLSATGFNQPQHF
v_call: TRBV6-1; d_call: .; clone_size: .; j_call: TRBJ2-7; cdr3_nt: TGTGCCAGCAGTCTAGATGGCTACGAGCAGTACTTC; cdr3_aa: CASSLDGYEQYF
v_call: TRBV6-1; d_call: .; clone_size: .; j_call: TRBJ2-7; cdr3_nt: TGTGCCAGCAGTGAACGATTGGGGAGGGCAGGGGCCTACGAGCAGTACTTC; cdr3_aa: CASSERLGRAGAYEQYF
v_call: TRBV5-1; d_call: TRBD2; clone_size: .; j_call: TRBJ2-1; cdr3_nt: TGCGCCAGCAGCTTGGGCGACGGGAGGGCCAGATCCTACAATGAGCAGTTCTTC; cdr3_aa: CASSLGDGRARSYNEQFF
v_call: TRBV12-5; d_call: TRBD1; clone_size: .; j_call: TRBJ2-6; cdr3_nt: TGTGCTAGTGGTTTGGGTACAGGGGCCGCAGTCGTCCTGACTTTC; cdr3_aa: CASGLGTGAAVVLTF
v_call: TRBV5-4; d_call: TRBD2; clone_size: .; j_call: TRBJ2-1; cdr3_nt: TGTGCCAGCAGCCCAGCGGGAGGAGCCTACAATGAGCAGTTCTTC; cdr3_aa: CASSPAGGAYNEQFF
v_call: TRBV5-6; d_call: .; clone_size: .; j_call: TRBJ2-7; cdr3_nt: TGTGCCAGCAGCTTTGGGGCACTGGGCGAGCAGTACTTC; cdr3_aa: CASSFGALGEQYF
v_call: TRBV30; d_call: TRBD1; clone_size: .; j_call: TRBJ1-6; cdr3_nt: TGTGCCTGGAGTGGAAGGGGGCGGGCACCCCTCCACTTT; cdr3_aa: CAWSGRGRAPLHF
v_call: TRBV5-4; d_call: TRBD2; clone_size: .; j_call: TRBJ2-1; cdr3_nt: TGTGCCAGCAGCTTGGGTCTAGCGGGAGGGTTCAATGAGCAGTTCTTC; cdr3_aa: CASSLGLAGGFNEQFF
v_call: TRBV27; d_call: .; clone_size: .; j_call: TRBJ1-4; cdr3_nt: TGTGCCAGCAGTTTCGGAGGCCGGGATGAATCACTGTTTTTT; cdr3_aa: CASSFGGRDESLFF
v_call: TRBV27; d_call: TRBD1; clone_size: .; j_call: TRBJ2-7; cdr3_nt: TGTGCCAGCAGGATTAGCGCTTCGGGACAGGAGCAGTACTTC; cdr3_aa: CASRISASGQEQYF
v_call: TRBV5-6; d_call: .; clone_size: .; j_call: TRBJ2-3; cdr3_nt: TGTGCCACCACTCAGGGGAGGGCGGATACGCAGTATTTT; cdr3_aa: CATTQGRADTQYF
v_call: TRBV30; d_call: TRBD1; clone_size: .; j_call: TRBJ2-5; cdr3_nt: TGTGCCTGGGGTCTTACAGGGGCCCCACAAGAGACCCAGTACTTC; cdr3_aa: CAWGLTGAPQETQYF
v_call: TRBV4-3; d_call: .; clone_size: .; j_call: TRBJ1-5; cdr3_nt: TGCGCCAGCAGCCACGCGGGCACTCTCAATCAGCCCCAGCATTTT; cdr3_aa: CASSHAGTLNQPQHF
v_call: TRBV25-1; d_call: .; clone_size: .; j_call: TRBJ2-2; cdr3_nt: TGTGCCAGCAGTGAATATATAGCCCGCACCGGGGAGCTGTTTTTT; cdr3_aa: CASSEYIARTGELFF
v_call: TRBV10-3; d_call: .; clone_size: .; j_call: TRBJ2-5; cdr3_nt: TGTGCCATCAGGGGGGACTCCCAAGAGACCCAGTACTTC; cdr3_aa: CAIRGDSQETQYF
v_call: TRBV27; d_call: .; clone_size: .; j_call: TRBJ1-5; cdr3_nt: TGTGCCAGCAGTTTAGCCTCTGGTGGGGGCTCTGTACAGCCCCAGCATTTT; cdr3_aa: CASSLASGGGSVQPQHF
v_call: TRBV4-2; d_call: TRBD1; clone_size: few; j_call: TRBJ2-3; cdr3_nt: TGTGCCAGCAGCCAAGCCCCCCCGGGACAGGGCACAGATACGCAGTATTTT; cdr3_aa: CASSQAPPGQGTDTQYF
v_call: TRBV7-2; d_call: TRBD2; clone_size: .; j_call: TRBJ2-3; cdr3_nt: TGTGCCAGCACCTACACTAGCGGACTCACAGATACGCAGTATTTT; cdr3_aa: CASTYTSGLTDTQYF